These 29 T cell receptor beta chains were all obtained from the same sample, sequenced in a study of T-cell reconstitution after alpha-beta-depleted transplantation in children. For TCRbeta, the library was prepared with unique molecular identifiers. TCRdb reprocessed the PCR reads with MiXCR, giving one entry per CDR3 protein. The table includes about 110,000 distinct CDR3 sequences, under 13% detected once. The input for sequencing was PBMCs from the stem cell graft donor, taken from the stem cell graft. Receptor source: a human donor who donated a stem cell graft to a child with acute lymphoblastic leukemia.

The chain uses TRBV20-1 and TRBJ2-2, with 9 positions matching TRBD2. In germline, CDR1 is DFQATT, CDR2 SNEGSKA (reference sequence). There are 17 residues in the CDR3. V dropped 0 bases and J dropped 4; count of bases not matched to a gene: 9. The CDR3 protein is CSARDQGRGGFTGELFF. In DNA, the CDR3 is TGCAGTGCTAGAGATCAGGGGCGGGGGGGCTTCACCGGGGAGCTGTTTTTT.

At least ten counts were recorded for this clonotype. CDR3 protein: CATSREKWELFF. Here the CDR3 DNA reads TGTGCCACCAGCAGAGAGAAGTGGGAGCTGTTTTTT. This rearrangement joins TRBV15 to TRBJ2-2; no clear D gene. CDR3 length: 12 residues. Trimming removed 0 bases at V and 9 bases at J, with 5 bases between. The germline gives CDR1 LNHNV, CDR2 YYDKDF (reference sequence).

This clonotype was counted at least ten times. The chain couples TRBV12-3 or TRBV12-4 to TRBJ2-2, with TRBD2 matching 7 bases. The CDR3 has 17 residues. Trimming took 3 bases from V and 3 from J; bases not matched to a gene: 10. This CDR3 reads CASSFFGLADYTGELFF. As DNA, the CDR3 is TGTGCCAGCAGTTTTTTCGGGCTAGCGGATTACACCGGGGAGCTGTTTTTT.

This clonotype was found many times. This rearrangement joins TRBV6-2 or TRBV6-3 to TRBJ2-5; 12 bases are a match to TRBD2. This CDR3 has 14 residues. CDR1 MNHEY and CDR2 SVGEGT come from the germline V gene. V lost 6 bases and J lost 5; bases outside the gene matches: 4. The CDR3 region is CASRTSGRSETQYF. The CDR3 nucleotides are TGTGCCAGCAGGACTAGCGGGAGAAGTGAGACCCAGTACTTC.

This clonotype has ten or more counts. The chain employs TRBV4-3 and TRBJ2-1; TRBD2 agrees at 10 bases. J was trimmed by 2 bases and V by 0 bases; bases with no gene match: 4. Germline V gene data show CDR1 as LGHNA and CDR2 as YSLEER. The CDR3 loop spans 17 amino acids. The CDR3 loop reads CASSQEAGLAAYNEQFF. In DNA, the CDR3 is TGCGCCAGCAGCCAAGAAGCTGGACTAGCGGCCTACAATGAGCAGTTCTTC.

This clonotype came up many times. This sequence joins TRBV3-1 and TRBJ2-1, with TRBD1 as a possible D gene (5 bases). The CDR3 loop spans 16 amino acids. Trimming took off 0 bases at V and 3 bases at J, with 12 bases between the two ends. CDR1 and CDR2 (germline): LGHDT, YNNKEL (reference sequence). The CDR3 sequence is CASSQDRDVFYNEQFF. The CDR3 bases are TGTGCCAGCAGCCAAGACAGGGATGTTTTCTACAATGAGCAGTTCTTC.

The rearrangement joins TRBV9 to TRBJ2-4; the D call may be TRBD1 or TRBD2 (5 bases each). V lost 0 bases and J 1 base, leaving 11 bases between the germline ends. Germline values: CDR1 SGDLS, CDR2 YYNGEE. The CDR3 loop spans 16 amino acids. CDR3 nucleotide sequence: TGTGCCAGCAGCGTAGGAGGGGAGAGGGCCAAAAACATTCAGTACTTC. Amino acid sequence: CASSVGGERAKNIQYF.

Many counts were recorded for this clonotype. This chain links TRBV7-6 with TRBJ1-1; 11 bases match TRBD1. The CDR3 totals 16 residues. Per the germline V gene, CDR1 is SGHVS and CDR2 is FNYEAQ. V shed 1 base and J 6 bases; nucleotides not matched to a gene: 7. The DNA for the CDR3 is TGTGCCAGCAGCTTAGTATGGGGACAGGGGGAGGCTGAAGCTTTCTTT. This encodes CASSLVWGQGEAEAFF.

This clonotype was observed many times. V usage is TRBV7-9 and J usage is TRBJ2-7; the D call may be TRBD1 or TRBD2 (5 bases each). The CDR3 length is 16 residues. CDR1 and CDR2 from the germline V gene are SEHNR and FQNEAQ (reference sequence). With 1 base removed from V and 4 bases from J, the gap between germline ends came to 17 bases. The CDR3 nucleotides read TGTGCCAGCAGCTTAGTGAGGGGCCCCCTCCGTTACGAGCAGTACTTC. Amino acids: CASSLVRGPLRYEQYF.

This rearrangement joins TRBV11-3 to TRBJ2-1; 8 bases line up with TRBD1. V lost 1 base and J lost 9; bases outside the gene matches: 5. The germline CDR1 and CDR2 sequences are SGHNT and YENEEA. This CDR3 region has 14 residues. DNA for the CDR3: TGTGCCAGCAGCTTAGGGTACAGGGGGTCTGAGCAGTTCTTC. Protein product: CASSLGYRGSEQFF.

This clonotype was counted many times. The CDR3 spells CASSYSYEQYF. CDR3 DNA: TGTGCCAGCAGTTACTCCTACGAGCAGTACTTC. This chain joins TRBV28 and TRBJ2-7; no reliable D call. This CDR3 comprises 11 residues. Germline V gene lookup returns CDR1 MDHEN and CDR2 SYDVKM. The V end was cut by 4 bases, the J end by 0 bases, with 1 base between. The whole variable domain, remainder taken from reference TRBV28 and TRBJ2-7, is DVKVTQSSRYLVKRTGEKVFLECVQDMDHENMFWYRQDPGLGLRLIYFSYDVKMKEKGDIPEGYSVSREKKERFSLILESASTNQTSMYLCASSYSYEQYFGPGTRLTVT.

CDR3 loop: CASSRAGTVHYEQYF. CDR3 DNA sequence: TGTGCCAGCAGCCGAGCCGGGACAGTACATTACGAGCAGTACTTC. This chain connects TRBV6-1 to TRBJ2-7, with 7 bases aligning to TRBD1. Germline loops: CDR1 MNHNS, CDR2 SASEGT. V was pared by 6 bases and J by 4 bases, with 12 bases of the junction left unmatched. The CDR3 consists of 15 residues.

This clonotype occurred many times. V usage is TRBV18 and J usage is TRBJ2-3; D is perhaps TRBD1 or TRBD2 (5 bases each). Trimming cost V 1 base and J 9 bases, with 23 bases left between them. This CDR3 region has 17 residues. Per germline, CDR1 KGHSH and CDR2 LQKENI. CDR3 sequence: CASSPLQQSGTRATQYF. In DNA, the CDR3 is TGTGCCAGCTCACCACTCCAGCAGTCCGGGACGCGGGCCACGCAGTATTTT.

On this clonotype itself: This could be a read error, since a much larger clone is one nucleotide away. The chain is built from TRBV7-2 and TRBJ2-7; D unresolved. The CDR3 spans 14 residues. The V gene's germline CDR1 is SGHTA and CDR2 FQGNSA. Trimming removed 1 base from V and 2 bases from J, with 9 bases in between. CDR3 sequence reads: CASSLVLAAYEQYF. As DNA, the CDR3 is TGTGCCAGCAGCTTAGTGCTGGCGGCCTACGAGCAGTACTTC.

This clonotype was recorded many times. The CDR3, as DNA: TGCGCCAGCAGCTCCGGACAGGGGGTATTCCATGGCTACACCTTC. It specifies CASSSGQGVFHGYTF. The chain links TRBV5-1 to TRBJ1-2; TRBD1 agrees at 10 bases. This CDR3 has 15 amino acids. The germline V gene encodes CDR1 SGHRS and CDR2 YFSETQ. V dropped 3 bases and J dropped 6; count of bases not matched to a gene: 8.

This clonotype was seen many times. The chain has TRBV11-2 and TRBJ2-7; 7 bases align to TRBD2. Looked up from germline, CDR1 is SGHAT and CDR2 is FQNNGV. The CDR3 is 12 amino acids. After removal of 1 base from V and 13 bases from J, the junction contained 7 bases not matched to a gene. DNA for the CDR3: TGTGCCAGCAGCTTAGCTAGCGGTATTATATACTTC. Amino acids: CASSLASGIIYF.

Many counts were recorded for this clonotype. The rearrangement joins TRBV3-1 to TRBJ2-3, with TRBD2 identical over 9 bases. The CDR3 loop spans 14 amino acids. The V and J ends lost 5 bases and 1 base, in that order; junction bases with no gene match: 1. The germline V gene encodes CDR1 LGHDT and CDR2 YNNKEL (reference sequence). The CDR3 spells CASSASGGTDTQYF. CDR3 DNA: TGTGCCAGCAGCGCTAGCGGGGGCACAGATACGCAGTATTTT.

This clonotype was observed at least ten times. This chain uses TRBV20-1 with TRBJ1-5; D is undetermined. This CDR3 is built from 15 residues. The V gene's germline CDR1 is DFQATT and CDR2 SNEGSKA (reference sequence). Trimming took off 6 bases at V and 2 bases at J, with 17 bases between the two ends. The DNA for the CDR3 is TGCAGTGCCAGGCCCGTGGACGAGGGCAATCAGCCCCAGCATTTT. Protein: CSARPVDEGNQPQHF.

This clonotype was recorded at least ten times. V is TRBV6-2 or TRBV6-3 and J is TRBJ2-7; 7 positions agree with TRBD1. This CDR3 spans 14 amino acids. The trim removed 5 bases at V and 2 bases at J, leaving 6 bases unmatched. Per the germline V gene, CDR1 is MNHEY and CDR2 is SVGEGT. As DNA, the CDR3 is TGTGCCAGCAGTCGGGACAGAGCCACCTACGAGCAGTACTTC. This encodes CASSRDRATYEQYF.

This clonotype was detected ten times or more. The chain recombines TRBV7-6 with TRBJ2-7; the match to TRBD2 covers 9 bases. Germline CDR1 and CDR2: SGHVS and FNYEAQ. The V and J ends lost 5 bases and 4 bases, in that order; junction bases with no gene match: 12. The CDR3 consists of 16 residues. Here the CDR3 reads CASSRGPLAGLYEQYF. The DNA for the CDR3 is TGTGCCAGCAGCCGGGGCCCCCTAGCGGGACTTTACGAGCAGTACTTC.

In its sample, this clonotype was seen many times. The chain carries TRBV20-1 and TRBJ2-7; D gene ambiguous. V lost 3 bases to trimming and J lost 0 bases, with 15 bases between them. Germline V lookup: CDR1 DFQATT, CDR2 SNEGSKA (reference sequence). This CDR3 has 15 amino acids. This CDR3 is CSARSVESSSYEQYF. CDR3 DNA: TGCAGTGCTAGGAGCGTCGAGAGTAGCTCCTACGAGCAGTACTTC.

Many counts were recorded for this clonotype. As DNA, the CDR3 is TGTGCCAGCAGCTTAAACCCGGCGAATGGAAACACCATATATTTT. Protein sequence: CASSLNPANGNTIYF. V is TRBV7-2 and J is TRBJ1-3, with D uncertain. Germline V CDR1 and CDR2: SGHTA, FQGNSA. V lost 2 bases, J lost 3 bases, and 11 bases lay in between. CDR3 length: 15 residues.

CDR3 sequence: CATCQGARVSEREKLFF. DNA of the CDR3: TGTGCCACCTGCCAAGGGGCAAGGGTGTCGGAGCGTGAAAAACTGTTTTTT. V and J are TRBV12-3 or TRBV12-4 and TRBJ1-4, with D possibly TRBD1 on 5 matching bases. This CDR3 comprises 17 residues. Trimming took 10 bases from V and 7 from J, leaving 28 bases between them.

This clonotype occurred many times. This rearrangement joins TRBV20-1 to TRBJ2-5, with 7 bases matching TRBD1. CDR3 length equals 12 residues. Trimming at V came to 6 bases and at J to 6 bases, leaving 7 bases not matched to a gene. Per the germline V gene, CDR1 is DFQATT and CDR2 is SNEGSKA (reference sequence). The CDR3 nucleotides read TGCAGTGCGGAAAACAGGGGACAGACCCAGTACTTC. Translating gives CSAENRGQTQYF.

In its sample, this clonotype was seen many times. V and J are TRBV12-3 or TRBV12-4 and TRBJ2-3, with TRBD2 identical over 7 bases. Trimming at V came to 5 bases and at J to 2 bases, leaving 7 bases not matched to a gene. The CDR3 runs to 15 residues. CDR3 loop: CASSRRTSLTDTQYF. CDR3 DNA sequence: TGTGCCAGCAGTCGGAGGACTAGTCTCACAGATACGCAGTATTTT.

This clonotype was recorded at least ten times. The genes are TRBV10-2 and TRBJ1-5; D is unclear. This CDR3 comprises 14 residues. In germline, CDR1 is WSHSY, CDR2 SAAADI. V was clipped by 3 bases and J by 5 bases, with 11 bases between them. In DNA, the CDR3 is TGCGCCAGCAGTGACGGTCAGGAGGATCAGCCCCAGCATTTT. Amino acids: CASSDGQEDQPQHF.

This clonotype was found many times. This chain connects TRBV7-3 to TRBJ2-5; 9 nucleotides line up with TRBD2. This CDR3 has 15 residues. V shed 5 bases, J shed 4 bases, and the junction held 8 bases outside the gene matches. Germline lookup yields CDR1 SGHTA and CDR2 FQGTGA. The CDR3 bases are TGTGCCAGCAGCCATATAGCGGGAGAGGCAGAGACCCAGTACTTC. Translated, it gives CASSHIAGEAETQYF.

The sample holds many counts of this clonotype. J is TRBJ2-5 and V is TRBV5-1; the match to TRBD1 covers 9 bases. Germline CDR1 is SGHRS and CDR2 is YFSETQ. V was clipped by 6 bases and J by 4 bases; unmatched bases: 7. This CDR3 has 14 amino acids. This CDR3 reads CASTHGQGRETQYF. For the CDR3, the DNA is TGCGCCAGCACCCATGGACAGGGGAGAGAGACCCAGTACTTC.

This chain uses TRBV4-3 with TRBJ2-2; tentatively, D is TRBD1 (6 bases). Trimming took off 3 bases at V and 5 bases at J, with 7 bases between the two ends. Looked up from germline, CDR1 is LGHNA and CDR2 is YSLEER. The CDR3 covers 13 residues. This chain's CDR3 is CASSQQGTGELFF. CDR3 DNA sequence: TGCGCCAGCAGCCAGCAGGGGACCGGGGAGCTGTTTTTT.